This TCR beta chain was recorded in a study of cytomegalovirus exposure and HLA in healthy donors. Study information: Assignment to the Caucasian-associated ancestry cluster applied to 75% to 85% of the 350 to 500 genotyped donors.

CDR1 and CDR2 (germline): KGHSH, LQKENI. V was pared by 2 bases and J by 8 bases, with 18 bases between. The CDR3 consists of 15 residues. Amplification used 60 Vbeta primers and 13 Jbeta primers. Some clones are missing from TCRdb's copy, which holds only in-frame ones; the method was immunoSEQ multiplex PCR. The table lists 95,000 to 150,000 clones, around four fifths of them singletons. Note on this clone: The antigen remains unidentified.

General observations from the study: The study designated fewer than 200 TCR beta chains cytomegalovirus-associated. Most TCR sequences were rare, but some public TCRs occurred in many donors.

The receptor's source is a woman aged 40 to 55 in good health and CMV-seronegative. Input material: PBMCs. The V gene is TRBV18, the J gene TRBJ1-2; D is perhaps TRBD1 (6 bases). CDR3: CASSPESQGLGGYTF. In DNA, the CDR3 is TGTGCCAGCTCACCAGAGAGCCAGGGGTTAGGAGGCTACACCTTC. Together with reference TRBV18 and TRBJ1-2, the CDR3 gives the full variable domain: NAGVMQNPRHLVRRRGQEARLRCSPMKGHSHVYWYRQLPEEGLKFMVYLQKENIIDESGMPKERFSAEFPKEGPSILRIQQVVRGDSAAYFCASSPESQGLGGYTFGSGTRLTVV.